Presented here are 23 T cell receptor beta chains from one specimen sequenced in a study of vaccination and CD4 T cells after COVID-19. Antigen specificity for these receptors is unknown. The Oncomine TCR Beta short-read assay generated sequence data from the DNA of cultured CD4+ T cells. TCRdb passed the PCR reads through MiXCR, listing each CDR3 protein once. The data show some 14,000 distinct CDR3 sequences, under 25% seen once. Indicated treatment: approximately 11-day PBMC culture with coronavirus spike peptide pools or control peptides (ViraFEST assay). The sequenced material came from cultured CD4+ T cells from blood. These receptor sequences come from a human donor with COVID-19.

This clonotype was seen a few times. The chain is built from TRBV7-2 and TRBJ2-7; D remains ambiguous. The length of the CDR3 is 12 residues. V lost 5 bases to trimming and J lost 3 bases, with 8 bases between them. Per germline, CDR1 SGHTA and CDR2 FQGNSA. The CDR3 sequence: CASSLAYYEQYF. The CDR3 DNA sequence: TGTGCCAGCAGCCTCGCCTACTACGAGCAGTACTTC.

The chain recombines TRBV6-1 with TRBJ1-1; 8 nucleotides match TRBD1. Germline CDR1 is MNHNS and CDR2 is SASEGT. CDR3 length: 13 residues. J lost 4 bases, V lost 6 bases, and 4 bases had no gene match. The CDR3 sequence: CASRDREGTEAFF. The DNA for the CDR3 is TGTGCCAGCAGGGACAGGGAGGGCACTGAAGCTTTCTTT.

The chain links TRBV14 to TRBJ2-3; 7 positions match TRBD2. Germline values: CDR1 SGHDN, CDR2 FVKESK. The CDR3 sequence is 15 residues long. The J segment lost 2 bases and the V segment lost 2 bases, leaving 4 bases of the junction unmatched. The CDR3 loop reads CASSQQAGSTDTQYF. As DNA, the CDR3 is TGTGCCAGCAGCCAACAAGCGGGGTCCACAGATACGCAGTATTTT.

This chain uses TRBV20-1 with TRBJ2-7, with D perhaps TRBD1 (6 bases). V gave up 6 bases and J gave up 3 bases, with 12 bases separating them. CDR3 length equals 12 residues. Germline-derived CDR1 and CDR2 are DFQATT and SNEGSKA (reference sequence). CDR3: CSASGADYEQYF. The CDR3 DNA sequence: TGCAGTGCCTCAGGGGCTGACTACGAGCAGTACTTC.

V gene TRBV5-5 combines with J gene TRBJ2-7; D might be TRBD1 (6 bases). V lost 2 bases to trimming and J lost 2 bases, with 8 bases between them. The CDR3 runs to 13 residues. The germline gives CDR1 SGHKS, CDR2 YYEKEE (reference sequence). CDR3 sequence: CASSLQGPYEQYF. In DNA, the CDR3 is TGTGCCAGCAGCTTACAGGGTCCCTACGAGCAGTACTTC. Looking up the rest from reference TRBV5-5 and TRBJ2-7 gives the full variable domain: DAGVTQSPTHLIKTRGQQVTLRCSPISGHKSVSWYQQVLGQGPQFIFQYYEKEERGRGNFPDRFSARQFPNYSSELNVNALLLGDSALYLCASSLQGPYEQYFGPGTRLTVT.

This chain connects TRBV11-2 to TRBJ2-1; D is unresolved. This CDR3 has 14 residues. The V end was cut by 2 bases, the J end by 4 bases, with 9 bases between. Germline CDR1 reads SGHAT; CDR2 reads FQNNGV. The chain's CDR3 is CASSLTSTYNEQFF. The CDR3 nucleotides are TGTGCCAGCAGCTTAACTTCTACTTACAATGAGCAGTTCTTC.

This clonotype was picked up a small number of times. The chain carries TRBV7-2 and TRBJ2-3; 9 nucleotides agree with TRBD1. CDR1 and CDR2 (germline): SGHTA, FQGNSA. The length of the CDR3 is 14 residues. Trimming cost V 5 bases and J 4 bases; bases outside gene matches: 4. The CDR3 coding sequence is TGTGCCAGCAGCCACGACAGGGGGGCAGATACGCAGTATTTT. Translated, it gives CASSHDRGADTQYF.

Comment on this clonotype: A junction end diverges from the germline sequence, so it may reflect a read error. The genes are TRBV11-2 and TRBJ2-5, with TRBD2 matching 7 bases. The CDR3 extends over 15 amino acids. Germline V gene lookup returns CDR1 SGHAT and CDR2 FQNNGV. CDR3 bases: TGTGCCGGCAGCTTATCAGCGGGGAGACAAGAGACCCAGTACTTC. Protein product: CAGSLSAGRQETQYF.

The V gene is TRBV6-1, the J gene TRBJ1-3; a possible D gene is TRBD1 (5 bases). The CDR3 totals 16 residues. Germline CDR1 is MNHNS and CDR2 is SASEGT. The CDR3 protein is CTILILGADSGNTIYF. CDR3 nucleotide sequence: TGTACCATCCTAATCTTAGGGGCGGACTCTGGAAACACCATATATTTT.

This clonotype was detected only a few times. The rearrangement uses TRBV20-1 and TRBJ1-4, with TRBD1 identical over 10 bases. The germline gives CDR1 DFQATT, CDR2 SNEGSKA (reference sequence). Germline trimming cut 5 bases from V and 7 bases from J; bases unmatched to any gene: 7. The CDR3 extends over 14 amino acids. CDR3 protein: CSARQGALREKLFF. CDR3 in DNA: TGCAGTGCTCGACAGGGGGCTCTGCGTGAAAAACTGTTTTTT.

The chain is built from TRBV11-2 and TRBJ2-1; 8 bases are shared with TRBD2. The V segment lost 5 bases and the J segment 0 bases; nucleotides outside the gene matches: 3. The CDR3 has 15 residues. Germline CDR1 SGHAT, CDR2 FQNNGV. CDR3 amino acids: CASSQLADSYNEQFF. As DNA, the CDR3 is TGTGCCAGCAGCCAACTAGCGGACTCCTACAATGAGCAGTTCTTC.

V and J are TRBV19 and TRBJ2-3; D is uncertain. This CDR3 region has 16 residues. Trimming cost V 4 bases and J 2 bases, with 16 bases left between them. Germline V gene sequence: CDR1 LNHDA, CDR2 SQIVND (reference sequence). CDR3 loop: CASSTRRGSHTDTQYF. The CDR3 DNA is TGTGCCAGTAGTACCCGTCGTGGGTCACACACAGATACGCAGTATTTT.

This clonotype is categorized as medium-sized. CDR3 bases: TGTGCCAGCAGTGTGGGACTCAATAGCAATCAGCCCCAGCATTTT. It yields the protein CASSVGLNSNQPQHF. The chain recombines TRBV6-1 with TRBJ1-5; tentative D call: TRBD1 (5 bases). CDR1 is MNHNS and CDR2 is SASEGT in the germline V gene. The CDR3 runs to 15 residues. Trimming took off 4 bases at V and 0 bases at J, with 10 bases between the two ends.

The V and J genes are TRBV9 and TRBJ1-4; the D gene is possibly TRBD1 (5 bases). CDR1 is SGDLS and CDR2 is YYNGEE in the germline V gene. The CDR3 is 15 amino acids. Trimming took 0 bases from V and 10 from J, leaving 16 bases between them. CDR3 amino acids: CASSVGSGRGGKLFF. In DNA, the CDR3 is TGTGCCAGCAGCGTAGGATCGGGTAGGGGCGGAAAACTGTTTTTT. The variable domain in full, with the rest retrieved from reference TRBV9 and TRBJ1-4, is DSGVTQTPKHLITATGQRVTLRCSPRSGDLSVYWYQQSLDQGLQFLIQYYNGEERAKGNILERFSAQQFPDLHSELNLSSLELGDSALYFCASSVGSGRGGKLFFGSGTQLSVL.

The chain links TRBV29-1 to TRBJ2-5; 9 bases map to TRBD2. After removal of 5 bases from V and 5 bases from J, the junction contained 3 bases not matched to a gene. Germline lookup yields CDR1 SQVTM and CDR2 ANQGSEA. The CDR3 has 12 residues. In DNA form, the CDR3 reads TGCAGCGTTCACAGCGGGGGGGAGACCCAGTACTTC. This codes for CSVHSGGETQYF.

V and J are TRBV4-2 and TRBJ2-3, with D hard to call. CDR3 size: 14 residues. Germline CDR1 reads LGHNA; CDR2 reads YNFKEQ. Deletions cut 0 bases from V and 6 bases from J, with 10 bases between. DNA of the CDR3: TGTGCCAGCAGCCAAGAACCGGGTCCGGATACGCAGTATTTT. Protein sequence: CASSQEPGPDTQYF.

The V and J genes are TRBV30 and TRBJ1-3; 7 nucleotides line up with TRBD1. CDR1 GTSNPN and CDR2 SVGIG come from the germline V gene (reference sequence). The CDR3 extends over 14 amino acids. V lost 1 base and J lost 3; bases outside the gene matches: 3. CDR3 nucleotide sequence: TGTGCCTGGAGTGCAGGGACAGTTGGAAACACCATATATTTT. Encoded protein: CAWSAGTVGNTIYF.

The table lists this clonotype with a few counts. V usage is TRBV11-3 and J usage is TRBJ1-5, with TRBD1 matching 9 bases. Trimming cost V 5 bases and J 7 bases; bases outside gene matches: 6. This CDR3 contains 14 residues. In germline, CDR1 is SGHNT, CDR2 YENEEA. CDR3 in amino acids: CASSQGQGGQPQHF. CDR3 nucleotide sequence: TGTGCCAGCAGCCAGGGACAGGGAGGCCAGCCCCAGCATTTT.

This chain connects TRBV5-4 to TRBJ1-2; no definite D call. There are 13 residues in the CDR3. Germline V gives CDR1 SGHNT, CDR2 YYREEE (reference sequence). Trimming shortened V by 2 bases and J by 4 bases, and 9 bases separated the two germline ends. CDR3 in amino acids: CASSFQDVYGYTF. Written as DNA, the CDR3 is TGTGCCAGCAGCTTTCAGGATGTCTATGGCTACACCTTC.

The chain uses TRBV2 and TRBJ1-2; no definite D call. Trimming cost V 6 bases and J 0 bases, with 5 bases left between them. This CDR3 is 12 amino acids long. Germline CDR1 is SNHLY and CDR2 is FYNNEI. Here the CDR3 DNA reads TGTGCCAGCAGCCCAGCTAACTATGGCTACACCTTC. Its protein product is CASSPANYGYTF.

This clonotype was recorded a few times. The rearrangement links TRBV6-5 to TRBJ2-7, with D unclear. This CDR3 region has 12 residues. The V gene lost 0 bases and the J gene lost 7 bases, with 7 bases spanning the gap. Germline values: CDR1 MNHEY, CDR2 SVGAGI. The DNA of the CDR3 is TGTGCCAGCAGTTACTCGATCGGAGAGCAGTACTTC. Amino acid sequence: CASSYSIGEQYF.

The chain joins TRBV15 to TRBJ2-3; tentative D call: TRBD1 (6 bases). This CDR3 has 15 amino acids. V gave up 0 bases and J gave up 9 bases, with 16 bases separating them. Looked up from germline, CDR1 is LNHNV and CDR2 is YYDKDF (reference sequence). CDR3 sequence: CATSRESQGTGTQYF. CDR3 in DNA: TGTGCCACCAGCAGAGAGTCCCAGGGGACGGGAACGCAGTATTTT.

The chain is built from TRBV24-1 and TRBJ2-5; D remains ambiguous. The V and J ends lost 0 bases and 4 bases respectively, with 8 bases between them. Germline V lookup: CDR1 KGHDR, CDR2 SFDVKD. CDR3 size: 14 residues. The DNA of the CDR3 is TGTGCCACCAGTGATTTGAGGGTGGGAGAGACCCAGTACTTC. Protein: CATSDLRVGETQYF.